The rows below give T cell receptor beta chains drawn from one sample of a study of T cells after yellow fever vaccination. TCRdb re-derived calls from the 5' RACE reads in MiXCR, one entry per CDR3 protein. This sample yields roughly 500,000 distinct CDR3 sequences, of which roughly 21% are seen a single time; about 13% belongs to the top ten. The source material was PBMCs, sampled 15 days after the yellow fever booster vaccination. The origin of the receptors is a man younger than 45 who received the YFV17D yellow fever vaccine. CDR3s include the opening cysteine and the closing phenylalanine or tryptophan.

len	v_gene	j_gene	CDR3aa
15	TRBV9	TRBJ1-4	CASSLIGGANEKLFF
14	TRBV24-1	TRBJ1-4	CATSESGNNEKLFF
16	TRBV20-1	TRBJ2-5	CSAISFSGSKQETQYF
14	TRBV20-1	TRBJ2-5	CSARNPQGPETQYF
16	TRBV6-2/TRBV6-3	TRBJ2-7	CASSAGTSGNTYEQYF
13	TRBV20-1	TRBJ2-7	CSARTGQLYEQYF
14	TRBV5-1	TRBJ2-1	CASSSGSGDNEQFF
15	TRBV18	TRBJ2-7	CASSRSRGGTYEQYF
17	TRBV5-1	TRBJ2-1	CASSSGPGESSYNEQFF
16	TRBV12-3/TRBV12-4	TRBJ2-3	CASTPTGSGIADTQYF
15	TRBV5-1	TRBJ2-3	CASSLGVPTYDTQYF
16	TRBV27	TRBJ2-7	CASSFSPSRSLYEQYF
14	TRBV20-1	TRBJ2-7	CSAFSRERAYEQYF
14	TRBV5-1	TRBJ2-5	CASSIGRVIETQYF